What follows are 25 T cell receptor beta chains derived from one specimen sequenced in a study of blood T cell repertoires in COVID-19. Clones were read by immunoSEQ multiplex PCR, and TCRdb kept only the in-frame ones, dropping some. The sample holds approximately 260,000 clones, about 87% seen once. What was sequenced was PBMCs or T cells enriched from blood (not recorded which). The receptors were sampled from a woman aged 35 to 49 with acute COVID-19.

This chain connects TRBV7-2 to TRBJ1-2; the D gene is possibly TRBD1 (5 bases). The CDR3 totals 14 residues. CDR1 SGHTA and CDR2 FQGNSA come from the germline V gene. Trimming removed 2 bases at V and 7 bases at J, with 14 bases between. This chain's CDR3 is CASSLSGRESGYTF. In nucleotides, the CDR3 is TGTGCCAGCAGCTTAAGTGGCAGGGAAAGTGGCTACACCTTC.

The chain combines TRBV28 with TRBJ2-3, with TRBD2 matching 13 bases. Germline V gene data show CDR1 as MDHEN and CDR2 as SYDVKM. The CDR3 spans 16 residues. With V trimmed by 4 bases and J by 8 bases, 9 bases remained unmatched. The CDR3 is CASSSTSGRAWGTQYF. CDR3 nucleotide sequence: TGTGCCAGCAGTTCAACTAGCGGGAGGGCTTGGGGTACGCAGTATTTT.

The CDR3 DNA sequence: TGTGCCATCAACAGGGTCTTAGGAGAGACCCAGTACTTC. Translated, it gives CAINRVLGETQYF. The V call is TRBV10-3, the J call TRBJ2-5, with D possibly TRBD1 on 6 matching bases. Germline V gene data show CDR1 as ENHRY and CDR2 as SYGVKD. Trimming took off 7 bases at V and 4 bases at J, with 13 bases between the two ends. The CDR3 sequence is 13 residues long.

The chain couples TRBV3-1 (or the pseudogene TRBV3-2) to TRBJ1-1; 7 positions agree with TRBD1. This CDR3 region has 17 residues. V was clipped by 1 base and J by 1 base; unmatched bases: 9. The germline V gene has CDR1 LGHDT and CDR2 YNNKEL (reference sequence). The chain's CDR3 is CASSQGAGGRANTEAFF. For the CDR3, the DNA is TGTGCCAGCAGCCAAGGGGCAGGGGGACGGGCGAACACTGAAGCTTTCTTT.

The CDR3 DNA reads TGTGCCAGTATTTCTAAGGGACTCCGATCTTGGACCTTC. Translating it yields CASISKGLRSWTF. J is TRBJ1-2 and V is TRBV19, with D possibly TRBD1 on 5 matching bases. The CDR3 sequence is 13 residues long. The germline V and J ends were trimmed by 7 bases and 14 bases, with 23 bases remaining between them. The germline gives CDR1 LNHDA, CDR2 SQIVND (reference sequence).

The chain is built from TRBV7-8 and TRBJ1-3, with TRBD1 matching over 7 bases. The CDR3 has 16 residues. CDR1 is SGHVS and CDR2 is FQNEAQ in the germline V gene. The V segment lost 2 bases and the J segment 2 bases; nucleotides outside the gene matches: 6. The CDR3, as DNA: TGTGCCAGCAGCTTAACCACGGACAGGACTGGAAACACCATATATTTT. It yields the protein CASSLTTDRTGNTIYF. Based on the CDR3 plus reference TRBV7-8 and TRBJ1-3, the full variable domain is GAGVSQSPRYKVAKRGQDVALRCDPISGHVSLFWYQQALGQGPEFLTYFQNEAQLDKSGLPSDRFFAERPEGSVSTLKIQRTQQEDSAVYLCASSLTTDRTGNTIYFGEGSWLTVV.

This clone was recorded once. The chain has TRBV9 and TRBJ1-4, with 8 nucleotides matching TRBD1. V dropped 0 bases and J dropped 7; count of bases not matched to a gene: 2. The germline V gene has CDR1 SGDLS and CDR2 YYNGEE. The CDR3 loop spans 14 amino acids. CDR3 residues: CASSVDDRGEKLFF. In nucleotides, the CDR3 is TGTGCCAGCAGCGTAGACGACAGGGGTGAAAAACTGTTTTTT.

The chain couples TRBV6-5 to TRBJ1-3, with 7 bases matching TRBD1. Germline loops: CDR1 MNHEY, CDR2 SVGAGI. The CDR3 contains 14 residues. Losses at the gene ends were 3 bases for V and 4 bases for J; bases not matched to a gene: 3. The CDR3 loop is CASSYTGQGNTIYF. CDR3 sequence (DNA): TGTGCCAGCAGTTATACGGGACAGGGAAACACCATATATTTT.

This chain uses TRBV3-1 (or the pseudogene TRBV3-2) with TRBJ1-2; D is possibly TRBD1 (5 bases). V was shortened by 0 bases and J by 7 bases, with 15 bases between the two germline ends. The CDR3 sequence is 15 residues long. The germline V gene encodes CDR1 LGHDT and CDR2 YNNKEL (reference sequence). The CDR3 loop reads CASSQDREGGGGYTF. The DNA for the CDR3 is TGTGCCAGCAGCCAAGATCGGGAGGGCGGGGGTGGCTACACCTTC.

This chain uses TRBV6-4 with TRBJ2-1; maybe TRBD2 (5 bases). This CDR3 has 15 residues. Germline V gene lookup returns CDR1 MRHNA and CDR2 SNTAGT. V shed 3 bases and J shed 1 base, with 10 bases lying between them. The CDR3 region has the DNA TGTGCCAGCAGTGAGGAGGTGGGTTCCTACAATGAGCAGTTCTTC. Translation: CASSEEVGSYNEQFF.

The chain carries TRBV28 and TRBJ1-5, with D tentatively TRBD1 (5 bases). Germline CDR1 is MDHEN and CDR2 is SYDVKM. The CDR3 spans 16 residues. V was trimmed by 6 bases and J by 6 bases, leaving 21 bases between them. This chain's CDR3 is CASSLGKAGRIQPQHF. The DNA of the CDR3 is TGTGCCAGCAGCTTAGGGAAGGCAGGGAGGATTCAGCCCCAGCATTTT.

The chain couples TRBV6-5 to TRBJ1-1; D not resolved. The CDR3 has 14 residues. Trimming pared 6 bases from V and 0 bases from J, leaving 11 bases between. The germline CDR1 and CDR2 sequences are MNHEY and SVGAGI. CDR3: CASSDIDMNTEAFF. Here the CDR3 DNA reads TGTGCCAGCAGCGACATCGATATGAACACTGAAGCTTTCTTT.

The genes are TRBV7-2 and TRBJ2-3, with D possibly TRBD2 on 6 matching bases. Germline CDR1 SGHTA, CDR2 FQGNSA. The CDR3 loop spans 14 amino acids. Between the trimmed V and J ends, which lost 5 bases and 6 bases, there was a span of 15 bases. The CDR3: CASSQPEAGDTQYF. The CDR3 DNA sequence: TGTGCCAGCAGCCAACCCGAGGCGGGGGATACGCAGTATTTT.

The CDR3 DNA reads TGTGCCAGCAGACCGACAGGGGGCAACACCGGGGAGCTGTTTTTT. Translated: CASRPTGGNTGELFF. This chain uses TRBV27 with TRBJ2-2, with 10 bases lining up with TRBD1. The CDR3 covers 15 residues. Trimming cost V 6 bases and J 2 bases; bases outside gene matches: 3. Germline V gene lookup returns CDR1 MNHEY and CDR2 SMNVEV (reference sequence).

The CDR3 sequence is CASTLAGGPSYNEQFF. DNA for the CDR3: TGCGCCAGCACACTAGCGGGGGGTCCTTCCTACAATGAGCAGTTCTTC. The chain uses TRBV5-1 and TRBJ2-1; TRBD2 matches at 12 bases. The CDR3 loop spans 16 amino acids. Trimming at V came to 6 bases and at J to 1 base, leaving 5 bases not matched to a gene. The germline gives CDR1 SGHRS, CDR2 YFSETQ.

V is TRBV11-3 and J is TRBJ1-1, with TRBD1 matching 8 bases. The germline V gene has CDR1 SGHNT and CDR2 YENEEA. J was trimmed by 0 bases and V by 5 bases; bases with no gene match: 11. The CDR3 loop spans 17 amino acids. CDR3: CASSPGQGEDMNTEAFF. The CDR3 DNA is TGTGCCAGCAGCCCTGGACAGGGAGAAGATATGAACACTGAAGCTTTCTTT.

CDR3 coding DNA: TGTGCCAGCAGTGAAGTTCCGACAGCCCTCTATGGCTACACCTTC. Its translation: CASSEVPTALYGYTF. The rearrangement joins TRBV2 to TRBJ1-2, with D possibly TRBD1 on 5 matching bases. V was cut by 1 base and J by 4 bases, with 13 bases left in between. This CDR3 is built from 15 residues. Germline CDR1 and CDR2: SNHLY and FYNNEI.

This rearrangement joins TRBV30 to TRBJ2-3; D is undetermined. Trimming cost V 2 bases and J 4 bases, with 13 bases left between them. Germline V gene data show CDR1 as GTSNPN and CDR2 as SVGIG (reference sequence). The CDR3 loop spans 14 amino acids. CDR3 coding DNA: TGTGCCTGGAGTAAGCGAAGTGCCGCAGATACGCAGTATTTT. This sequence encodes CAWSKRSAADTQYF.

The chain has TRBV19 and TRBJ1-4; no clear D gene. V was pared by 2 bases and J by 0 bases, with 13 bases between. There are 17 residues in the CDR3. CDR1 is LNHDA and CDR2 is SQIVND in the germline V gene (reference sequence). In DNA form, the CDR3 reads TGTGCCAGTAGTATAACTTTTCGGGTAACAACTAATGAAAAACTGTTTTTT. Translated: CASSITFRVTTNEKLFF.

The chain has TRBV7-2 and TRBJ1-1; D possibly corresponds to TRBD1 (5 bases). V was clipped by 2 bases and J by 5 bases, with 15 bases between them. The CDR3 has 15 residues. In germline, CDR1 is SGHTA, CDR2 FQGNSA. The DNA for the CDR3 is TGTGCCAGCAGCTTACCGAAGACACGGGGGACTGAAGCTTTCTTT. It specifies CASSLPKTRGTEAFF.

The V call is TRBV9, the J call TRBJ2-2, with D tentatively TRBD1 (5 bases). Germline V gives CDR1 SGDLS, CDR2 YYNGEE. The V end lost 2 bases, the J end lost 0 bases, and 8 bases lay between the germline ends. The CDR3 consists of 15 residues. The CDR3 is CASSVRQPNTGELFF. The CDR3 DNA follows: TGTGCCAGCAGCGTGAGACAGCCGAACACCGGGGAGCTGTTTTTT.

This chain connects TRBV7-9 to TRBJ2-7, with 8 bases matching TRBD2. Germline V gene lookup returns CDR1 SEHNR and CDR2 FQNEAQ (reference sequence). The CDR3 extends over 15 amino acids. J was trimmed by 2 bases and V by 3 bases; bases with no gene match: 6. CDR3 region: CASSLLAGYPYEQYF. The CDR3 bases are TGTGCCAGCAGCTTGCTAGCGGGCTACCCCTACGAGCAGTACTTC.

The chain joins TRBV18 to TRBJ2-5, with 9 bases that match TRBD1. Germline V gives CDR1 KGHSH, CDR2 LQKENI. This CDR3 has 16 residues. V lost 6 bases and J lost 3; bases outside the gene matches: 11. CDR3 loop: CASSWRTGVREETQYF. Written as DNA, the CDR3 is TGTGCCAGCTCTTGGCGGACAGGGGTTAGGGAAGAGACCCAGTACTTC. Combining the CDR3 with reference TRBV18 and TRBJ2-5 gives the whole variable domain NAGVMQNPRHLVRRRGQEARLRCSPMKGHSHVYWYRQLPEEGLKFMVYLQKENIIDESGMPKERFSAEFPKEGPSILRIQQVVRGDSAAYFCASSWRTGVREETQYFGPGTRLLVL.

This chain uses TRBV30 with TRBJ2-1, with a weak D call TRBD2 (6 bases). V gave up 6 bases and J gave up 1 base, with 10 bases separating them. Germline-derived CDR1 and CDR2 are GTSNPN and SVGIG (reference sequence). The CDR3 runs to 13 residues. In DNA form, the CDR3 reads TGTGCCTGCCCCGGGACTTCCTACAATGAGCAGTTCTTC. This translates into CACPGTSYNEQFF.

The chain recombines TRBV19 with TRBJ1-5; no definite D call. Germline lookup yields CDR1 LNHDA and CDR2 SQIVND (reference sequence). CDR3 length: 15 amino acids. Trimming stripped 1 base from V and 0 bases from J, with 7 bases between. The CDR3 reads CASSIVSVSNQPQHF. CDR3 DNA sequence: TGTGCCAGTAGTATAGTTTCGGTTAGCAATCAGCCCCAGCATTTT.